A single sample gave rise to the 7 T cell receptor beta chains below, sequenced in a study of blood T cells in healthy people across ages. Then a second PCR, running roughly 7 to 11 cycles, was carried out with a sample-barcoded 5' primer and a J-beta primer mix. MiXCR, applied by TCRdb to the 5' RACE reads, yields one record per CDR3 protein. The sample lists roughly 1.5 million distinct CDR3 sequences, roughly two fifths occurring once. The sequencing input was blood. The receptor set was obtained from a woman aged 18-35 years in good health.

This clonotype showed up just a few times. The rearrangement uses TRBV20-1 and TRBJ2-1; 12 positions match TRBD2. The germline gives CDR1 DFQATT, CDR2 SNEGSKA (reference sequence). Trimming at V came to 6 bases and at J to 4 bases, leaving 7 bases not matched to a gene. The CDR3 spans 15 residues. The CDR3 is CSARTSGAGYNEQFF. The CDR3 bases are TGCAGTGCCCGGACTAGCGGGGCGGGGTACAATGAGCAGTTCTTC.

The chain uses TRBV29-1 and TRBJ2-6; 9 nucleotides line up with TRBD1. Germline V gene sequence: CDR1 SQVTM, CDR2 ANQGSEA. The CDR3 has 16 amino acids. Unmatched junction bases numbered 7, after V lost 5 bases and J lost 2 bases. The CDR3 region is CSVSGQGSPGANVLTF. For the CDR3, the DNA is TGCAGCGTTTCGGGACAGGGTAGCCCTGGGGCCAACGTCCTGACTTTC.

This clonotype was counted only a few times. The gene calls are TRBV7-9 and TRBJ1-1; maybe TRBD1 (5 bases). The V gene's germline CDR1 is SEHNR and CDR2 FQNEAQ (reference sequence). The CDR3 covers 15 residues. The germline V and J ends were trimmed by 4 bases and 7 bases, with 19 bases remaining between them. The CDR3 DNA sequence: TGTGCCAGCAGCTCCAACCGACGGGCGGGGGTTGAAGCTTTCTTT. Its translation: CASSSNRRAGVEAFF. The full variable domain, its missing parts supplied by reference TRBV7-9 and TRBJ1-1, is DTGVSQNPRHKITKRGQNVTFRCDPISEHNRLYWYRQTLGQGPEFLTYFQNEAQLEKSRLLSDRFSAERPKGSFSTLEIQRTEQGDSAMYLCASSSNRRAGVEAFFGQGTRLTVV.

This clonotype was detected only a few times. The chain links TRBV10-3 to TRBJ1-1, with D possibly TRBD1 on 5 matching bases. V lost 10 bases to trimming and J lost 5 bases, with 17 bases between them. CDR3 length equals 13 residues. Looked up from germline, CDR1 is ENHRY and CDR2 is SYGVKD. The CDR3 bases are TGTGCCACCAGGGTGGGGGAAGATACTGAAGCTTTCTTT. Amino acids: CATRVGEDTEAFF.

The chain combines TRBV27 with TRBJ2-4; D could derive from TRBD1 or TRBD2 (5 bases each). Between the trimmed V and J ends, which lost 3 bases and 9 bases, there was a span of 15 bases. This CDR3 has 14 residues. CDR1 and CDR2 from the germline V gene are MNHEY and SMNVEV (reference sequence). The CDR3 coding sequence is TGTGCCAGCAGTTTCCCGGGACCGCTGGGCATTCAGTACTTC. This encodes CASSFPGPLGIQYF.

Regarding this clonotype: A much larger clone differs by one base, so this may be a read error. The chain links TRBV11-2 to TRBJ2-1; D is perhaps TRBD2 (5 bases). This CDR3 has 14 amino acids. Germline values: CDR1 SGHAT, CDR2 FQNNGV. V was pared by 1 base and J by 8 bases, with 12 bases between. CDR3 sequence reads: CASSLGPGGDEQFF. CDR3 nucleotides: TGTGCCAGCAGCTTAGGCCCAGGAGGTGATGAGCAGTTCTTC.

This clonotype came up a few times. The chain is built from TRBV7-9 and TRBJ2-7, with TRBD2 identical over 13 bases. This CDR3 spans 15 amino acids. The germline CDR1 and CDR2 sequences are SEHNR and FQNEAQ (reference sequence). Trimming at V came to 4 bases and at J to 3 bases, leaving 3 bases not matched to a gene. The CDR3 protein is CASSWTSGGFYEQYF. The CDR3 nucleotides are TGTGCCAGCAGCTGGACTAGCGGGGGCTTCTACGAGCAGTACTTC.